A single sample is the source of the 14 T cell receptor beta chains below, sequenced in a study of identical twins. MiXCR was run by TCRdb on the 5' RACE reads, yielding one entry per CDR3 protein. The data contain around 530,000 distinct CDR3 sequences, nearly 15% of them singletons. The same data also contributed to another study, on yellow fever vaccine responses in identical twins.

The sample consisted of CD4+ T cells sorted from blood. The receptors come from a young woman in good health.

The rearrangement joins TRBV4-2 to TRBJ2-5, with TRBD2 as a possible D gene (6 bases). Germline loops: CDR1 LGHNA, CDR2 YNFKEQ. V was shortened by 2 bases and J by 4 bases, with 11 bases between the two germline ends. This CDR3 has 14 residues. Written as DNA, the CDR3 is TGTGCCAGCAGCCAACGCGGGATGGGAGAGACCCAGTACTTC. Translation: CASSQRGMGETQYF.

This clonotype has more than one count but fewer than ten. CDR3 residues: CASRSPGTSGGKRQFF. The CDR3 nucleotides read TGTGCCAGCAGATCACCCGGGACTAGCGGGGGCAAACGTCAGTTCTTC. The chain has TRBV12-3 or TRBV12-4 and TRBJ2-1; TRBD2 matches at 14 bases. Trimming cost V 6 bases and J 13 bases; bases outside gene matches: 14. CDR3 length: 16 residues.

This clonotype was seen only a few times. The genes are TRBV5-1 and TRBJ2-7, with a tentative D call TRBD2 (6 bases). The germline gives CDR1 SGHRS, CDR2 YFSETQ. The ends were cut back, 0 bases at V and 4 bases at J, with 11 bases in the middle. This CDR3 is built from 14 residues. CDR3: CASSLEGLPYEQYF. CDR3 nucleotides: TGCGCCAGCAGCTTGGAGGGACTCCCATACGAGCAGTACTTC.

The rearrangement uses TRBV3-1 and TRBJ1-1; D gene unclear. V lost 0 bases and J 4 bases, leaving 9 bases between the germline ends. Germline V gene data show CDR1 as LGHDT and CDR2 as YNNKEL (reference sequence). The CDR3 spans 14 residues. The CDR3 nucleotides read TGTGCCAGCAGCCAAGATGTTGCCATCACTGAAGCTTTCTTT. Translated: CASSQDVAITEAFF.

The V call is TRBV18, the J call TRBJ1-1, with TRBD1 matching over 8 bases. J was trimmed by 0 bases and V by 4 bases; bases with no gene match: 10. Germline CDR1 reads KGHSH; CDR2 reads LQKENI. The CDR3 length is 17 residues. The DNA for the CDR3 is TGTGCCAGCTCACAGCGACAGGGGTTAATTATGAACACTGAAGCTTTCTTT. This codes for CASSQRQGLIMNTEAFF.

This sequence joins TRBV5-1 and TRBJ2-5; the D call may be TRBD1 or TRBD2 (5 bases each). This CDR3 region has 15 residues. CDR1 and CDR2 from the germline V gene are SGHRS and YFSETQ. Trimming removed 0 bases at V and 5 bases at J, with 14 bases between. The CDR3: CASSLAAGRDETQYF. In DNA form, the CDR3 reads TGCGCCAGCAGCTTGGCGGCAGGGAGAGATGAGACCCAGTACTTC.

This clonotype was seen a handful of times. The CDR3 DNA reads TGCAGCGCCGAACCTTATGGACTAGCTACAGATACGCAGTATTTT. As protein: CSAEPYGLATDTQYF. The rearrangement links TRBV29-1 to TRBJ2-3; 8 bases line up with TRBD2. J gave up 3 bases and V 7 bases, and 12 bases lay outside the gene matches. Germline lookup yields CDR1 SQVTM and CDR2 ANQGSEA. The CDR3 totals 15 residues.

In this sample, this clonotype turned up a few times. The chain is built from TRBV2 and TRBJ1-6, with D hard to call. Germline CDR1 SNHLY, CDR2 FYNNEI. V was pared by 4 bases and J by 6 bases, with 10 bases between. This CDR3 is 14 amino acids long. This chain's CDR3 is CASSGLSTNSPLHF. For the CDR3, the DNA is TGTGCCAGCAGTGGTTTGTCGACTAATTCACCCCTCCACTTT.

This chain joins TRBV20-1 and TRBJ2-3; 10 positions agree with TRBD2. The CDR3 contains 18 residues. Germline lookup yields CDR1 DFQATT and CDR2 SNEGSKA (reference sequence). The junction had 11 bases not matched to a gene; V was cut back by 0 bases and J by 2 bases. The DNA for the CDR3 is TGCAGTGCTAGAGATTGGGAAAGGACTAGCGGCCCCACAGATACGCAGTATTTT. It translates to CSARDWERTSGPTDTQYF.

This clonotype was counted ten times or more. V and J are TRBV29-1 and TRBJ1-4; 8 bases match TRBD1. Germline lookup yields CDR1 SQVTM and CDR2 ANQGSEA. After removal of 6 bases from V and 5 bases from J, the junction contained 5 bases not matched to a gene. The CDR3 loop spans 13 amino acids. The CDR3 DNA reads TGCAGCGTGGATGGGACAGGAAATGAAAAACTGTTTTTT. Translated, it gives CSVDGTGNEKLFF.

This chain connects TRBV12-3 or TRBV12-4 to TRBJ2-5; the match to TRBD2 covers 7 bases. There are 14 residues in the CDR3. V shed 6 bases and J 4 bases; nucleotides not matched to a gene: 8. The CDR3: CASSRGTTRETQYF. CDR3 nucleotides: TGTGCCAGCAGCAGAGGGACTACGCGAGAGACCCAGTACTTC.

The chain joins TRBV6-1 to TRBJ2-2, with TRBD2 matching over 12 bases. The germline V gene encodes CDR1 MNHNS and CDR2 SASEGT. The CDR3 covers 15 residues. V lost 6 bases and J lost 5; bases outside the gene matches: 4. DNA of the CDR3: TGTGCCAGCAGGTTTGGACTAGCGGGAACCGGGGAGCTGTTTTTT. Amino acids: CASRFGLAGTGELFF.

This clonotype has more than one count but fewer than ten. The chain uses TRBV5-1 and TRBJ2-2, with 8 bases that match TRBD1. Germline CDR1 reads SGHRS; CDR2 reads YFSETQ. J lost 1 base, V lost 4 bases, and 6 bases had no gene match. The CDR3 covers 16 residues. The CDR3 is CASSQGQGLNTGELFF. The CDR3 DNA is TGCGCCAGCAGCCAAGGACAGGGATTGAACACCGGGGAGCTGTTTTTT.

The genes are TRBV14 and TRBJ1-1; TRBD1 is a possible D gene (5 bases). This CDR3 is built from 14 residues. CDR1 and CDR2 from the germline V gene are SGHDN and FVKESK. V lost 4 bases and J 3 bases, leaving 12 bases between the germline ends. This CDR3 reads CASSLTGTYTEAFF. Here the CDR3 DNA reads TGTGCCAGCAGCCTGACCGGGACCTACACTGAAGCTTTCTTT.